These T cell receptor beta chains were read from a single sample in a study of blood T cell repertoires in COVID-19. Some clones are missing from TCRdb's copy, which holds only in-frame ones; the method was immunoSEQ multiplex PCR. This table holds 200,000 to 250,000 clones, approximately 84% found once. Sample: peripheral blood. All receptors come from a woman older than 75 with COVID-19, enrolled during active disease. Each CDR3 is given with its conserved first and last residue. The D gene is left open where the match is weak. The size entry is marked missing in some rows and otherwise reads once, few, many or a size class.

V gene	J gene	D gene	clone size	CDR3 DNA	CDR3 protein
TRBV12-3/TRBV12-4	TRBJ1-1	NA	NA	TGTGCCAGCAGTCTTTACACTGAAGCTTTCTTT	CASSLYTEAFF
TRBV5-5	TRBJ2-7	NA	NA	TGTGCCAGCAGCCCAGCGGAGGAGCAGTACTTC	CASSPAEEQYF
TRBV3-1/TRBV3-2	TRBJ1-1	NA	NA	TGTGCCAGCACCCAGAGGCAGGGGGAAGCTTTCTTT	CASTQRQGEAFF
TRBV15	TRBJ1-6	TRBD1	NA	TGTGCCACCAGCCGCGGGACAGATAATTCACCCCTCCACTTT	CATSRGTDNSPLHF
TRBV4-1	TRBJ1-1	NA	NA	TGCGCCAGCAGACTCAGTCACCAGGGGAACACTGAAGCTTTCTTT	CASRLSHQGNTEAFF
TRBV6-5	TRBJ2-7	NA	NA	TGTGCCAGCACCTTCCCTGGGGGCAACGAGCAGTACTTC	CASTFPGGNEQYF
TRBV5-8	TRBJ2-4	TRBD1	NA	TGTGCCAGCCCCCGGGGGAGGACAGGGAAAAACATTCAGTACTTC	CASPRGRTGKNIQYF
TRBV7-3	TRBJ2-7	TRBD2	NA	TGTGCCAGCAGCTTACAGGTGGGGACTAGCGGGGGACCTCCCTACGAGCAGTACTTC	CASSLQVGTSGGPPYEQYF
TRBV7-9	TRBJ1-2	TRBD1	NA	TGTGCCAGCAGCCCCCACAGGGGAGTGGTAAATGGCTACACCTTC	CASSPHRGVVNGYTF
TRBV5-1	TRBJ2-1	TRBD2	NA	TGCGCCAGCAGCTTACGACTAGCTCCCGTGGATGAGCAGTTCTTC	CASSLRLAPVDEQFF
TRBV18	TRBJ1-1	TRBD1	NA	TGTGCCAGCTCACCGTCCCCGACAGGGCTGGGGAACACTGAAGCTTTCTTT	CASSPSPTGLGNTEAFF
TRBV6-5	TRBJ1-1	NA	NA	TGTGCCGTTCACTCCCGGACTTACCAAGCTTTCTTT	CAVHSRTYQAFF
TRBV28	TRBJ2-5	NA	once	TGTGCCAGCACCCGACAGTCGGAGACCCAGTACTTC	CASTRQSETQYF
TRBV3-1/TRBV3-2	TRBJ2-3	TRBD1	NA	TGTGCCAGCAGCCGAGGGGCCCCCGGGACAGGGTTTACAGATACGCAGTATTTT	CASSRGAPGTGFTDTQYF
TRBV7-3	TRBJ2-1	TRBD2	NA	TGTGCCAGCAGCCTAAGAGCGGGGGGAACCTCCAATGAGCAGTTCTTC	CASSLRAGGTSNEQFF
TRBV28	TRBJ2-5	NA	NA	TGTGCCAGCACGTCCGGGATGAGGGGGATTAAGTACCAAGAGACCCAGTACTTC	CASTSGMRGIKYQETQYF
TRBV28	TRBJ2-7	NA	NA	TGTGCCACCAGCCCGTCGCGGGGCTACGAGCAGTACTTC	CATSPSRGYEQYF
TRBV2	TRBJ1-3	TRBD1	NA	TGTGCCACGGGACAGGAGTCATACACCATATATTTT	CATGQESYTIYF
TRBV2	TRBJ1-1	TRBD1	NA	TGTGCCAGCAGTACCAACCCGGGACAGGGGGCCGGCACTGAAGCTTTCTTT	CASSTNPGQGAGTEAFF
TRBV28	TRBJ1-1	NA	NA	TGTGCCAGCAGTCCCCCGGAGGGAATGACTGAAGCTTTCTTT	CASSPPEGMTEAFF
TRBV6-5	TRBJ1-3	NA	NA	TGTGCCAGCAGTCGACGGAGCTCTGGAAACACCATATATTTT	CASSRRSSGNTIYF
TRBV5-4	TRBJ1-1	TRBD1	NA	TGTGCCAGCAGCTTGGTGGCAGGGGGCACTGAAGCTTTCTTT	CASSLVAGGTEAFF
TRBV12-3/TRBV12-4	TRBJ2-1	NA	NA	TGTGCCAGCAGGTTACTAGAGTCTCAGTTCTTC	CASRLLESQFF
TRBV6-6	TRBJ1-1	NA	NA	TGTGCCAGCAGTTATCTCGTAGCGAACACTGAAGCTTTCTTT	CASSYLVANTEAFF
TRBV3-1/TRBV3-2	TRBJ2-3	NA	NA	TGTGCCAGCAGCCAAGATGTCGGCCAGGGGCACACAGATACGCAGTATTTT	CASSQDVGQGHTDTQYF
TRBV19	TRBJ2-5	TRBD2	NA	TGTGCCACGGGGGGCCAAGAGACCCAGTACTTC	CATGGQETQYF